Listed here is a single T cell receptor beta chain. No cognate antigen has been identified for it. No much larger clone exists at a distance of one base, and base qualities are not known. This sample was included in a study of blood T cell repertoires in COVID-19 (dated by TCRdb to about 2020). Study-level background: Collaborator samples came from the United States, Italy and Spain and covered acute and convalescent phases of COVID-19. The prospective study material was composed of cDNA or gDNA derived from T cells, B-cell-depleted T cells, or PBMCs. Deeply sampled blood TCRbeta repertoires from subjects exposed to, actively infected with, or recovered from COVID-19 were included in the dataset. The repertoires were released in a freely available public database meant as a resource for research on the immune response to SARS-CoV-2. The samples were drawn from two sources: the first 160 participants of the ongoing ImmuneRACE study, and 1,000 to 1,500 subjects contributed by 6 global collaborators. Sample metadata almost always included a de-identified subject ID, COVID-19 status, age in years and sex. Where available, HLA class I and class II types were taken from metadata supplied by the sample provider and were not determined by assay-based typing.

Samples from volunteer blood donors who had recovered from COVID-19 were contributed by a second Seattle source. Collaborating institutions collected whole blood in K2EDTA tubes following their own protocols. For TCRbeta analysis, collaborators shipped samples as frozen whole blood, isolated PBMCs, or DNA extracted from either of those sample types. The immunoSEQ Assay, a bias-controlled multiplex PCR, was used to amplify TCRbeta CDR3 regions from genomic DNA. In the authors' own workflow: Nucleated cell counts per sample were estimated from amplification of reference gene primers within the assay. To quantify the absolute abundance of each unique TCRbeta CDR3 rearrangement, sequence reads were collapsed and filtered. For each sample, productive Simpson clonality was calculated as the square root of Simpson's diversity index across productive rearrangements. In its TCRdb copy, this immuneACCESS table keeps in-frame sequences only and misses some clones. Where compared with another copy, unresolved V genes explain less than half of these, and the others have no known cause. That table supplies the V and J calls and clone size; D and trimming were determined from the DNA. The table for this sample lists hundreds of thousands of clones; around nine tenths of them were counted only once. The ten largest clones take up around 1.5% of the sample.

Results and caveats for the whole study, not just this receptor: The quantity of clinical and demographic metadata differed by source and by participant and was supplied without curation.

CDR1 and CDR2 (SNHLY, FYNNEI) derive from the germline V gene. The CDR3 goes from the cysteine to the phenylalanine over 14 residues. Just the 42-base CDR3 DNA is kept, in frame starting at base 1. Trimming takes 5 bases from V and 2 bases from J, and the germline ends sit 13 bases apart. Material: peripheral blood. The TCR originated in a woman aged 55-69 years who had recovered from COVID-19. This receptor chain uses TRBV2 and TRBJ2-7; possibly the D gene is TRBD1, per 6 matching bases. The CDR3 in this case is CASSIETGPYEQYF. In nucleotide form, the sequence is TGTGCCAGCAGTATTGAGACAGGACCCTACGAGCAGTACTTC.